The present TCR beta chain was sequenced within a study of control samples from healthy donors and cancer patients. This clone was seen just once. After removal of 4 bases from V and 6 bases from J, the junction contained 2 bases not matched to a gene. The CDR3 runs 15 residues. Germline lookup yields CDR1 LGHDT and CDR2 YNNKEL (reference sequence). Some clones are missing from TCRdb's copy, which holds only in-frame ones; the method was immunoSEQ multiplex PCR. The sample shows some 130,000 clones, 80% to 95% of them seen only once. The material sequenced was blood. J is TRBJ2-1 and V is TRBV3-1 (or the pseudogene TRBV3-2); 14 nucleotides line up with TRBD2. The sequence derives from a man aged 30 to 45 in good health. In DNA, the CDR3 is TGTGCCAGCAGCCGGACTAGCGGGAGGACCAATGAGCAGTTCTTC. Residues: CASSRTSGRTNEQFF.